Each of the 29 T cell receptor beta chains below was sequenced from the same sample in a study of blood T cell repertoires in COVID-19. Sequenced by immunoSEQ multiplex PCR; TCRdb stores in-frame clones only, minus some. The data contain around 250,000 clones, approximately 91% of them seen just once; the ten biggest clones take up 1% to 1.5%. The sequenced sample consisted of PBMCs or T cells enriched from blood (not recorded which). These receptors were obtained from a human donor in a cohort exposed to, infected with or recovered from COVID-19 (not recorded which). The donor label of this sample is uncertain.

This chain links TRBV5-1 with TRBJ2-1, with 9 positions matching TRBD1. This CDR3 spans 14 amino acids. CDR1 is SGHRS, CDR2 YFSETQ, per germline. After removal of 7 bases from V and 6 bases from J, the junction contained 8 bases not matched to a gene. The CDR3 DNA reads TGCGCCAGCTCCCGGGACAGGGTGGGCAATGAGCAGTTCTTC. Amino acid sequence: CASSRDRVGNEQFF.

The genes are TRBV27 and TRBJ2-1; D unclear. V was clipped by 8 bases and J by 6 bases, with 11 bases between them. The CDR3 spans 12 residues. The germline V gene has CDR1 MNHEY and CDR2 SMNVEV (reference sequence). This chain's CDR3 is CASQNAANEQFF. The CDR3 DNA reads as TGTGCCAGCCAAAATGCGGCCAATGAGCAGTTCTTC.

This sequence joins TRBV5-1 and TRBJ2-1; 10 bases are shared with TRBD2. J was trimmed by 13 bases and V by 7 bases; bases with no gene match: 14. Germline V gives CDR1 SGHRS, CDR2 YFSETQ. This CDR3 is 14 amino acids long. CDR3 nucleotide sequence: TGCGCCAGCCGGGAGGCCCTTACTAGCGGGGCCCAGTTCTTC. This sequence encodes CASREALTSGAQFF.

V is TRBV6-5 and J is TRBJ1-1, with 7 bases lining up with TRBD1. The CDR3 length is 15 residues. The germline V gene has CDR1 MNHEY and CDR2 SVGAGI. The V segment lost 5 bases and the J segment 5 bases; nucleotides outside the gene matches: 11. The CDR3 loop reads CASSPFDRVGTEAFF. The CDR3 nucleotides read TGTGCCAGCAGTCCTTTCGACAGGGTAGGAACTGAAGCTTTCTTT.

The chain links TRBV5-1 to TRBJ1-4; TRBD1 is a possible D gene (5 bases). The CDR3 is 14 residues long. Between the trimmed V and J ends, which lost 2 bases and 8 bases, there was a span of 13 bases. Germline CDR1 and CDR2: SGHRS and YFSETQ. CDR3 sequence (DNA): TGCGCCAGCAGCTTCCAGGGAAGTGAGGAAAAACTGTTTTTT. Amino acid sequence: CASSFQGSEEKLFF.

V usage is TRBV9 and J usage is TRBJ2-5; TRBD2 aligns across 13 bases. Germline values: CDR1 SGDLS, CDR2 YYNGEE. V gave up 1 base and J gave up 2 bases; unmatched junction bases: 5. The CDR3 totals 17 residues. The CDR3 nucleotides read TGTGCCAGCAGCGTACTAGAGACTAGCGGGGGGCAAGAGACCCAGTACTTC. Translated, it gives CASSVLETSGGQETQYF. Full variable domain (outside the CDR3, taken from reference TRBV9 and TRBJ2-5): DSGVTQTPKHLITATGQRVTLRCSPRSGDLSVYWYQQSLDQGLQFLIQYYNGEERAKGNILERFSAQQFPDLHSELNLSSLELGDSALYFCASSVLETSGGQETQYFGPGTRLLVL.

The chain links TRBV18 to TRBJ2-2; 7 positions agree with TRBD1. CDR1 and CDR2 (germline): KGHSH, LQKENI. With V trimmed by 3 bases and J by 0 bases, 4 bases remained unmatched. The CDR3 is 16 residues long. For the CDR3, the DNA is TGTGCCAGCTCACCCCCAGGGGGAGCGAACACCGGGGAGCTGTTTTTT. It translates to CASSPPGGANTGELFF. The variable domain in full, completed from reference TRBV18 and TRBJ2-2, reads NAGVMQNPRHLVRRRGQEARLRCSPMKGHSHVYWYRQLPEEGLKFMVYLQKENIIDESGMPKERFSAEFPKEGPSILRIQQVVRGDSAAYFCASSPPGGANTGELFFGEGSRLTVL.

The V and J genes are TRBV2 and TRBJ1-5, with D tentatively TRBD1 (6 bases). This CDR3 comprises 13 residues. The germline V and J ends were trimmed by 6 bases and 4 bases, with 10 bases remaining between them. The germline V gene encodes CDR1 SNHLY and CDR2 FYNNEI. CDR3 in DNA: TGTGCCAGCAGCAGGACAGAGAATCAGCCCCAGCATTTT. Its translation is CASSRTENQPQHF.

This clone was counted only a few times. V usage is TRBV27 and J usage is TRBJ1-2; TRBD1 might be the D (5 bases). V was cut by 6 bases and J by 3 bases, with 11 bases left in between. Germline V gene data show CDR1 as MNHEY and CDR2 as SMNVEV (reference sequence). This CDR3 has 13 residues. The CDR3 spells CASRPGLHYGYTF. Here the CDR3 DNA reads TGTGCCAGCAGACCGGGACTACACTATGGCTACACCTTC.

CDR3 protein: CASSFRTGSYEQYF. The CDR3 nucleotides are TGCGCCAGCAGCTTCCGGACAGGATCCTACGAGCAGTACTTC. The chain combines TRBV5-1 with TRBJ2-7; 7 nucleotides agree with TRBD1. The CDR3 loop spans 14 amino acids. Unmatched junction bases numbered 3, after V lost 2 bases and J lost 1 base. Germline values: CDR1 SGHRS, CDR2 YFSETQ.

V gene TRBV19 combines with J gene TRBJ2-3, with D maybe TRBD1 (5 bases). V shed 1 base and J shed 0 bases, with 11 bases lying between them. CDR3 length: 16 residues. CDR1 and CDR2 from the germline V gene are LNHDA and SQIVND (reference sequence). The CDR3 DNA reads as TGTGCCAGTAGTATAGGACAGATAGCTAGCACAGATACGCAGTATTTT. Translation gives CASSIGQIASTDTQYF.

This chain joins TRBV5-1 and TRBJ2-2, with 14 bases aligning to TRBD2. Looked up from germline, CDR1 is SGHRS and CDR2 is YFSETQ. Losses at the gene ends were 0 bases for V and 7 bases for J; bases not matched to a gene: 11. This CDR3 has 19 residues. The CDR3, as DNA: TGCGCCAGCAGCTTGGCCGGGACTAGCGGGGGCGTTTTTGGCGGGGAGCTGTTTTTT. The encoded protein is CASSLAGTSGGVFGGELFF.

V is TRBV6-5 and J is TRBJ2-1; D is possibly TRBD2 (6 bases). V was trimmed by 3 bases and J by 8 bases, leaving 14 bases between them. The CDR3 contains 14 residues. Germline assignment: CDR1 MNHEY and CDR2 SVGAGI. CDR3: CASSYSRLAYEQFF. The CDR3 DNA is TGTGCCAGCAGTTATAGTCGGCTAGCGTATGAGCAGTTCTTC.

This clone was seen once. The chain uses TRBV29-1 and TRBJ1-2; no clear D gene. CDR1 is SQVTM and CDR2 is ANQGSEA in the germline V gene. V dropped 0 bases and J dropped 4 bases, with 12 bases sitting between them. CDR3 length: 14 residues. The CDR3 DNA reads as TGCAGCGTTGAAGATTCCCTCTACGCCTATGGCTACACCTTC. Protein product: CSVEDSLYAYGYTF.

This chain connects TRBV5-1 to TRBJ2-5, with D possibly being TRBD2 (5 bases). The CDR3 loop spans 13 amino acids. The germline V and J ends were trimmed by 0 bases and 5 bases, with 8 bases remaining between them. Germline assignment: CDR1 SGHRS and CDR2 YFSETQ. CDR3 protein: CASSLAGSETQYF. The CDR3 bases are TGCGCCAGCAGCTTGGCGGGGTCCGAGACCCAGTACTTC.

The rearrangement joins TRBV4-2 to TRBJ1-2; D unclear. Germline V CDR1 and CDR2: LGHNA, YNFKEQ. The CDR3 has 11 amino acids. V shed 4 bases and J shed 4 bases, with 4 bases lying between them. The CDR3 DNA follows: TGTGCCAGCAGCCGGGCCTATGGCTACACCTTC. This gives the protein CASSRAYGYTF.

The gene calls are TRBV5-4 and TRBJ2-1, with D possibly matching TRBD2 (7 bases). The V end lost 2 bases, the J end lost 4 bases, and 19 bases lay between the germline ends. Germline CDR1 SGHNT, CDR2 YYREEE (reference sequence). CDR3 length: 17 residues. CDR3 protein: CASSFSRGAEVYNEQFF. The DNA of the CDR3 is TGTGCCAGCAGCTTTTCCCGGGGGGCTGAGGTTTACAATGAGCAGTTCTTC.

The gene calls are TRBV5-4 and TRBJ1-2; 9 bases fit TRBD1. CDR3 length: 15 residues. V trimming: 4 bases; J trimming: 2 bases; junction bases outside the gene matches: 6. The germline CDR1 and CDR2 sequences are SGHNT and YYREEE (reference sequence). The CDR3: CASSRPGTGNYGYTF. CDR3 in DNA: TGTGCCAGCAGCCGCCCCGGGACAGGGAACTATGGCTACACCTTC.

The chain combines TRBV4-3 with TRBJ1-2; D possibly corresponds to TRBD1 (5 bases). Per germline, CDR1 LGHNA and CDR2 YSLEER. Trimming took 1 base from V and 8 from J, leaving 17 bases between them. The CDR3 runs to 15 residues. CDR3 DNA: TGCGCCAGCAGCCAAGTTCGGCAGGGCCTTTGGGGCTACACCTTC. Its protein is CASSQVRQGLWGYTF.

The chain recombines TRBV19 with TRBJ1-1; weak D call: TRBD1 (5 bases). Trimming removed 6 bases from V and 4 bases from J, with 9 bases in between. This CDR3 region has 12 residues. From germline, CDR1 is LNHDA and CDR2 SQIVND (reference sequence). CDR3 nucleotides: TGTGCCAGTAGGGAGGGGAGCACTGAAGCTTTCTTT. Protein product: CASREGSTEAFF.

In the case of this clone: Other DNA sequences within the sample encode an identical CDR3. The chain carries TRBV7-2 and TRBJ1-5, with D hard to call. The CDR3 has 13 amino acids. Germline V gene lookup returns CDR1 SGHTA and CDR2 FQGNSA. Trimming removed 3 bases at V and 0 bases at J, with 3 bases between. CDR3 sequence (DNA): TGTGCCAGCAGCTTCTATAGCAATCAGCCCCAGCATTTT. Translated: CASSFYSNQPQHF.

This clone was found a few times. CDR3 nucleotides: TGTGCCAGCAGCTTGGATGGCAGCTCCTACGAGCAGTACTTC. Its protein product is CASSLDGSSYEQYF. V is TRBV5-4 and J is TRBJ2-7; D is ambiguous. The CDR3 length is 14 residues. V was pared by 0 bases and J by 0 bases, with 7 bases between. Germline CDR1 SGHNT, CDR2 YYREEE (reference sequence).

The chain combines TRBV7-9 with TRBJ2-1, with 8 bases aligning to TRBD1. V lost 2 bases and J lost 3; bases outside the gene matches: 9. The CDR3 loop spans 17 amino acids. Germline V CDR1 and CDR2: SEHNR, FQNEAQ (reference sequence). In DNA, the CDR3 is TGTGCCAGCAGCTTAAGAGGGACAGGTGATAACTACAATGAGCAGTTCTTC. Translated: CASSLRGTGDNYNEQFF.

V and J are TRBV30 and TRBJ1-3; 8 nucleotides agree with TRBD1. This CDR3 has 13 amino acids. Germline values: CDR1 GTSNPN, CDR2 SVGIG (reference sequence). After removal of 7 bases from V and 2 bases from J, the junction contained 4 bases not matched to a gene. The CDR3 coding sequence is TGTGCCTCCAAGACAGGGGCTGGAAACACCATATATTTT. Translated: CASKTGAGNTIYF. Complete variable domain (other parts from reference TRBV30 and TRBJ1-3): SQTIHQWPATLVQPVGSPLSLECTVEGTSNPNLYWYRQAAGRGLQLLFYSVGIGQISSEVPQNLSASRPQDRQFILSSKKLLLSDSGFYLCASKTGAGNTIYFGEGSWLTVV.

The chain is built from TRBV18 and TRBJ1-2; 9 nucleotides agree with TRBD1. The junction had 7 bases not matched to a gene; V was cut back by 1 base and J by 4 bases. The germline V gene has CDR1 KGHSH and CDR2 LQKENI. The CDR3 has 16 amino acids. CDR3 region: CASSPLTGGRGYGYTF. The CDR3, as DNA: TGTGCCAGCTCACCACTCACAGGGGGCAGAGGCTATGGCTACACCTTC.

On this clone itself: This specimen includes other DNA sequences encoding the same CDR3. V gene TRBV9 combines with J gene TRBJ1-1; D is unclear. CDR1 is SGDLS, CDR2 YYNGEE, per germline. The germline V and J ends were trimmed by 0 bases and 0 bases, with 6 bases remaining between them. The CDR3 has 14 amino acids. The CDR3 is CASSVEPLNTEAFF. The CDR3, as DNA: TGTGCCAGCAGCGTAGAGCCCCTGAACACTGAAGCTTTCTTT.

This chain joins TRBV19 and TRBJ1-1; D perhaps matches TRBD1 (5 bases). Germline-derived CDR1 and CDR2 are LNHDA and SQIVND (reference sequence). Between the trimmed V and J ends, which lost 2 bases and 11 bases, there was a span of 12 bases. This CDR3 contains 12 residues. In DNA form, the CDR3 reads TGTGCCAGTAGTATAAGGGGAGGAGCCGCTTTCTTT. This gives the protein CASSIRGGAAFF.

The chain recombines TRBV3-1 (or the pseudogene TRBV3-2) with TRBJ1-5; maybe TRBD1 (5 bases). Germline V gives CDR1 LGHDT, CDR2 YNNKEL (reference sequence). Between the trimmed V and J ends, which lost 2 bases and 7 bases, there was a span of 18 bases. This CDR3 spans 16 amino acids. CDR3 sequence: CASSQSAQALGQPQHF. As DNA, the CDR3 is TGTGCCAGCAGCCAATCGGCACAGGCCCTTGGGCAGCCCCAGCATTTT.

V and J are TRBV7-9 and TRBJ1-2; TRBD1 matches 8 bases. The CDR3 covers 15 residues. The germline gives CDR1 SEHNR, CDR2 FQNEAQ (reference sequence). J lost 0 bases, V lost 5 bases, and 5 bases had no gene match. The CDR3 nucleotides read TGTGCCAGCAGCCCCGGACAGGGACCTAACTATGGCTACACCTTC. Translating gives CASSPGQGPNYGYTF.